This TCR beta chain was identified in a study of technical replicates of blood from a handful of donors. J gave up 2 bases and V 1 base, and 7 bases lay outside the gene matches. This CDR3 contains 16 residues. The germline V gene has CDR1 SGHTA and CDR2 FQGNSA. Produced via immunoSEQ multiplex PCR; TCRdb's table is partial and in-frame only. The sample consists of about 84,000 clones, less than 98% of them appearing once. V and J are TRBV7-2 and TRBJ2-7, with TRBD2 matching 8 bases. Sequences were obtained from T cells isolated from PBMCs. This clonotype was sampled from a human donor in good health. The CDR3 region is CASSLGGGRPPYEQYF. The CDR3 nucleotides are TGTGCCAGCAGCTTAGGGGGCGGGAGGCCTCCCTACGAGCAGTACTTC.